Listed below are T cell receptor beta chains from one sample, sequenced in a study of T cell responses to AZD1222 COVID-19 vaccine. Generated by immunoSEQ multiplex PCR, the TCRdb table keeps only in-frame clones and is missing some. The table lists 90,000 to 110,000 clones, about 88% of them singletons. This specimen consisted of peripheral blood, obtained on day 0 of AZD1222 vaccination. Every receptor here comes from an adult in good health. Both conserved end residues are part of each CDR3. Fields, in order: V gene, J gene, CDR3 length, CDR3 protein.

TRBV10-3	TRBJ1-6	13	CATSREYNSPLHF
TRBV9	TRBJ1-1	15	CASSPRVGGHTEAFF
TRBV5-1	TRBJ1-2	15	CASSLLTGGSVGYTF
TRBV6-2/TRBV6-3	TRBJ1-2	13	CASSYEGTYGYTF
TRBV19	TRBJ1-5	12	CASSIVGWPQHF
TRBV27	TRBJ1-2	14	CASSLGSFNYGYTF
TRBV7-2	TRBJ1-2	15	CASSTQGSSNYGYTF
TRBV11-3	TRBJ1-4	15	CASSLARGLNEKLFF
TRBV11-2	TRBJ2-3	18	CASSLDLAGGVSTDTQYF
TRBV6-5	TRBJ1-2	14	CASTPALVNSGYTF
TRBV30	TRBJ1-2	14	CAWSPGSGHYGYTF
TRBV5-8	TRBJ1-1	15	CASSLRGAFYTEAFF
TRBV5-4	TRBJ2-1	13	CASSSQGYNEQFF
TRBV7-9	TRBJ2-3	16	CASSLAGQGAADTQYF
TRBV5-1	TRBJ2-1	12	CASSPPGSEQFF
TRBV5-6	TRBJ1-6	16	CASSLDGSSYNSPLHF
TRBV3-1/TRBV3-2	TRBJ1-6	16	CASSQIPTGSGSPLHF
TRBV19	TRBJ1-1	16	CASSSRRQATGTEAFF
TRBV2	TRBJ2-7	12	CASGPGSHEQYF
TRBV28	TRBJ1-2	15	CASSLITASNYGYTF
TRBV6-5	TRBJ2-5	12	CASGLALKTQYF
TRBV29-1	TRBJ1-1	11	CSVDPNTEAFF